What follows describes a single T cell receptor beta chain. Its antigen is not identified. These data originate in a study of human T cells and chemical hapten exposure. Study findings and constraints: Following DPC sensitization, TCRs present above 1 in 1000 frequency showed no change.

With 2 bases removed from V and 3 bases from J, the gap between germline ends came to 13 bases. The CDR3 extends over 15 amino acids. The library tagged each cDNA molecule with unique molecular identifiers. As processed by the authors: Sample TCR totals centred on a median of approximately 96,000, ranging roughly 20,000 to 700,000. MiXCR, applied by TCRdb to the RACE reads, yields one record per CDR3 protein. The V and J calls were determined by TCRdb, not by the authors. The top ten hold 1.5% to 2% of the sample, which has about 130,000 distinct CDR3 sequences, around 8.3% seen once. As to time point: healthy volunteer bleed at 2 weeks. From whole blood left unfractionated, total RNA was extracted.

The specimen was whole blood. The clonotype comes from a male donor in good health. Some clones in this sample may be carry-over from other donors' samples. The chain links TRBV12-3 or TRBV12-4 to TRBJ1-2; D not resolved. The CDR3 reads CASSLNALSDYGYTF. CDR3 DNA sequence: TGTGCCAGCAGTTTAAACGCCTTGTCGGACTATGGCTACACCTTC.